This TCR beta chain derives from a study of CD8+ T cells in alopecia areata (dated by TCRdb to 2016 to 2019). In the study overall: Treated patients were enrolled in an open-label pilot trial of oral tofacitinib at 5 to 10 mg twice daily for moderate-to-severe alopecia areata. In both human patients and the C3H/HeJ mouse model, the study applied high-throughput TCRbeta sequencing to look at T cell clonal expansion in alopecia areata. In humans, TCRbeta sequencing was performed on scalp tissue and on sorted CD4+ and CD8+ peripheral blood T cells from healthy controls and from patients with patchy or totalis/universalis alopecia areata. Tofacitinib-treated patients had biopsies at baseline and at 4 and 24 weeks of treatment, with a later scalp biopsy in several patients. Tofacitinib was given for 6 to 18 months, followed by 6 months of follow-up off drug to assess delayed response and recurrence. Amplification of TCRbeta CDR3 regions was done by immunoSEQ multiplex PCR using 35 Vbeta forward primers and 13 Jbeta reverse primers. Scalp clonality was compared among normal scalp (n=4), patchy alopecia areata scalp (n=8), and alopecia totalis/universalis scalp (n=8). The SALT score, which quantifies the percentage of affected scalp surface area, was used to measure disease severity in treated patients. RNA was obtained with the PAXgene miRNA kit for fixed scalp, the miRNeasy kit for PBMCs, and the RNeasy kit for mouse skin. The paper as a whole reports these results and caveats: Many expanded lesional clones persisted in scalp and blood during tofacitinib treatment, which may partly explain relapse after stopping treatment. Shared TCR sequences between patients were less evident than in mice, which may be partly attributable to HLA diversity in the patient population. Lesional scalp, especially in alopecia totalis/universalis, showed higher clonality and more expanded CD8+ clones than normal scalp, suggesting antigenic drive. Scalp TCR repertoire analysis is complicated because resident alphabeta T cells in normal human skin are also sequenced, whereas mouse skin is dominated by gammadelta T cells. Tofacitinib significantly lowered scalp clonality and the number of expanded CD8+ clones among the top 100 scalp clones. Because the treated cohort was small and had only one nonresponder, larger studies are needed to examine links between baseline CD8+ expansion and response.

The V end loses 4 bases and the J end loses 10 bases, and a stretch of 20 bases separates them. The CDR3 runs 15 amino acids, cysteine and phenylalanine included. Only CDR3 DNA remains: 45 bases, in frame from the first base. CDR1 SEHNR and CDR2 FQNEAQ are derived from the germline V gene (reference sequence). The library was made by the immunoSEQ multiplex PCR assay. RNA was extracted from all samples and reverse transcribed into cDNA as template for TCR sequencing. First-strand cDNA was synthesized using SuperScript III with a 2:1 mix of oligo-dT and random hexamers. Amplification bias was assessed with a synthetic immune receptor repertoire, and residual bias was removed computationally. From the authors' description of their analysis: Raw reads were preprocessed to remove errors, and CDR3 was defined by IMGT conventions from the conserved cysteine to phenylalanine. Clonality was computed as 1 minus the Shannon entropy, with the entropy normalized by log2 of the number of productive unique TCRs. Scalp TCRbeta sequences were cross-referenced with sorted blood CD4 and CD8 repertoires so that the CD4 or CD8 identity of scalp clones could be inferred. The table comes from immuneACCESS by way of TCRdb, which keeps in-frame sequences with V and J called. Part of the clones is missing from these tables; in studies checked, under half for an unresolved V gene and the rest for unknown reasons. V and J calls plus clone size are reproduced from that table; the DNA served to infer D and trimming. This sample has over 150,000 clones in its table, and more than 45% of those were observed once. Together, the top ten hold roughly 5% of the sample.

The time point label on this specimen signifies: about 5 months on oral tofacitinib. The sample's treatment or condition, from its label and the paper: oral pan-JAK inhibitor, 5-10 mg twice daily. Lesional scalp punch biopsies and peripheral blood were obtained from alopecia areata patients. PBMCs were separated by density centrifugation and stained for CD3, CD4 and CD8, after which CD4+ and CD8+ T cells were sorted on a FACSAria. Comment on this clone: The antigen it binds to is not known. The sample holds no much larger clone one base away, and base qualities are not on file.

The clonotype comes from a human donor with alopecia areata. The chain couples TRBV7-9 to TRBJ2-1; the D gene cannot be resolved beyond TRBD1 or TRBD2, each matching 7 bases. The sample in question was CD4+ T cells sorted from blood, obtained at week 24, from a patient treated with tofacitinib. The CDR3 reads as follows: CASSSRGGRTDEQFF. The DNA is TGTGCCAGCAGCTCCAGGGGGGGGAGGACAGACGAGCAGTTCTTC.